This is a list of T cell receptor beta chains from one sample in a study of T cells in Graves' hyperthyroidism and ophthalmopathy. TCRdb re-analysed the multiplex PCR reads in MiXCR, keeping a single row per CDR3 protein. The repertoire includes around 690,000 distinct CDR3 sequences, approximately 15% of them detected once, and 15% to 18% sits in the top ten. Sequencing used blood. The receptors originated from a man between 45 and 60 years old with Graves' hyperthyroidism. Both conserved end residues are part of each CDR3. The order of the fields is V gene, clone size, J gene, D gene, CDR3 protein, CDR3 DNA. The D gene is left open where the match is weak. Clone size, where shown, is once, few, many, or a class for clones that have expanded.

TRBV28,many,TRBJ2-3,-,CASKDYTSSTDTQYF,TGTGCCAGCAAAGACTACACTTCTAGCACAGATACGCAGTATTTT
TRBV20-1,many,TRBJ2-1,-,CSAHTGTNYNEQFF,TGCAGTGCGCATACCGGGACAAATTACAATGAGCAGTTCTTC
TRBV30,many,TRBJ2-1,-,CAWSRGREIYNEQFF,TGTGCCTGGAGTCGCGGCCGGGAGATCTACAATGAGCAGTTCTTC
TRBV7-6,-,TRBJ1-1,TRBD1,CASSNHNRGLTEAFF,TGTGCCAGCAGCAACCACAACAGGGGGCTCACTGAAGCTTTCTTT
TRBV5-1,-,TRBJ2-1,TRBD1,CASSRDSFYNEQFF,TGCGCCAGCAGCCGGGACAGTTTCTACAATGAGCAGTTCTTC
TRBV2,many,TRBJ2-7,TRBD2,CASSGGTTYEQYF,TGTGCCAGCAGTGGGGGGACTACCTACGAGCAGTACTTC
TRBV12-3/TRBV12-4,-,TRBJ2-1,TRBD2,CASSPGTSGRPEQFF,TGTGCCAGCAGCCCAGGGACTAGCGGGAGACCCGAGCAGTTCTTC
TRBV29-1,many,TRBJ2-7,-,CSVVDSPEQYF,TGCAGCGTTGTGGACAGTCCCGAGCAGTACTTC
TRBV6-1,many,TRBJ2-4,-,CASRLQGFGAKNIQYF,TGTGCCAGCAGACTACAGGGTTTCGGAGCCAAAAACATTCAGTACTTC
TRBV12-3/TRBV12-4,-,TRBJ2-1,TRBD2,CASSSSGLLPHSYNEQFF,TGTGCCAGCAGTTCCTCGGGACTACTCCCTCACTCCTACAATGAGCAGTTCTTC
TRBV7-9,many,TRBJ2-3,-,CASSVGGADTQYF,TGTGCCAGCAGCGTAGGGGGGGCAGATACGCAGTATTTT
TRBV19,-,TRBJ1-5,-,CASGLKNQPQHF,TGTGCCAGTGGGCTTAAAAATCAGCCCCAGCATTTT
TRBV6-1,-,TRBJ1-5,-,CASKQYNQPQHF,TGTGCCAGCAAACAGTACAATCAGCCCCAGCATTTT
TRBV6-2/TRBV6-3,once,TRBJ2-7,-,CASSYDLQTYEQYF,TGTGCCAGCAGTTACGATCTCCAAACGTACGAGCAGTACTTC
TRBV12-3/TRBV12-4,-,TRBJ1-2,-,CASSTPGGPTYGYTF,TGTGCCAGCAGCACCCCCGGGGGGCCGACTTATGGCTACACCTTC
TRBV28,many,TRBJ2-7,-,CATWSNAGKQGDRDSYEQYF,TGTGCCACCTGGTCAAACGCCGGCAAACAGGGAGACCGCGACTCCTACGAGCAGTACTTC
TRBV24-1,few,TRBJ2-1,TRBD2,CATSEPSSGRSDEQFF,TGTGCCACCAGTGAGCCTTCTAGCGGGAGGTCGGATGAGCAGTTCTTC
TRBV27,many,TRBJ2-5,-,CASSWSGGVQETQYF,TGTGCCAGCAGTTGGAGCGGAGGGGTCCAAGAGACCCAGTACTTC
TRBV10-3,few,TRBJ1-1,-,CAISANRDTNTEAFF,TGTGCCATCAGTGCAAACAGGGACACCAACACTGAAGCTTTCTTT
TRBV29-1,many,TRBJ2-6,-,CSAIDGSGSGANVLTF,TGCAGCGCCATCGACGGGAGTGGTTCTGGGGCCAACGTCCTGACTTTC
TRBV20-1,-,TRBJ2-7,TRBD2,CSASPGGVPPYEQYF,TGCAGTGCTAGTCCGGGAGGGGTCCCACCCTACGAGCAGTACTTC
TRBV28,many,TRBJ2-1,TRBD1,CASRPGQGSWEQFF,TGTGCCAGCAGACCGGGACAGGGTTCTTGGGAGCAGTTCTTC
TRBV5-1,-,TRBJ1-1,TRBD1,CASSVYRGLNTEAFF,TGCGCCAGCAGCGTATACAGGGGGCTGAACACTGAAGCTTTCTTT
TRBV18,-,TRBJ1-5,-,CASSPLNSNQPQHF,TGTGCCAGCTCACCGCTTAATAGCAATCAGCCCCAGCATTTT
TRBV27,many,TRBJ2-1,TRBD2,CASSLWGGRPEWNEQFF,TGTGCCAGCAGCCTATGGGGCGGGAGGCCCGAGTGGAATGAGCAGTTCTTC
TRBV20-1,-,TRBJ1-1,-,CSARRGNTEAFF,TGCAGTGCTAGGAGGGGTAACACTGAAGCTTTCTTT
TRBV12-5,many,TRBJ1-1,-,CASGLAITGRSLNTEAFF,TGTGCTAGTGGTTTGGCGATTACAGGTCGCTCTCTGAACACTGAAGCTTTCTTT
TRBV10-3,-,TRBJ2-1,-,CAISESRGTGGSTNEQFF,TGTGCCATCAGTGAGTCGAGGGGGACCGGCGGTAGTACCAATGAGCAGTTCTTC
TRBV9,few,TRBJ1-5,-,CASSEWEGGQPQHF,TGTGCCAGCAGTGAATGGGAGGGAGGCCAGCCCCAGCATTTT
TRBV28,many,TRBJ2-5,TRBD2,CASSFPLAGQEAQYF,TGTGCCAGCAGTTTCCCACTAGCGGGACAAGAGGCCCAGTACTTC
TRBV3-1,-,TRBJ2-3,-,CASSRTLMASDRTDTQYF,TGTGCCAGCAGCCGTACCCTTATGGCTAGCGATCGCACAGATACGCAGTATTTT
TRBV7-3,few,TRBJ1-5,-,CASSFGRNYFQPQHF,TGTGCCAGCAGCTTCGGGAGGAATTACTTTCAGCCCCAGCATTTT
TRBV20-1,-,TRBJ1-6,TRBD1,CSAREWGQGNSPLHF,TGCAGTGCTAGAGAGTGGGGACAGGGAAATTCACCCCTCCACTTT
TRBV4-1,many,TRBJ2-7,-,CASSLSGTGGNEQYF,TGCGCCAGCAGCCTATCCGGGACGGGGGGCAACGAGCAGTACTTC
TRBV27,-,TRBJ2-7,-,CASSLVGQSYEQYF,TGTGCCAGCAGTTTAGTTGGACAAAGCTACGAGCAGTACTTC
TRBV6-2/TRBV6-3,-,TRBJ2-7,TRBD1,CASSYSRQGAREQYF,TGTGCCAGCAGTTACTCGAGACAGGGGGCACGGGAGCAGTACTTC
TRBV6-2/TRBV6-3,-,TRBJ1-2,-,CASKIRGGDYVYTF,TGTGCCAGCAAAATCCGAGGGGGGGACTATGTCTACACCTTC
TRBV6-1,few,TRBJ2-6,-,CASSESGVYSGANVLTF,TGTGCCAGCAGTGAATCAGGAGTATACTCTGGGGCCAACGTCCTGACTTTC
TRBV11-2,many,TRBJ2-3,-,CASSPEMGGLSTDTQYF,TGTGCCAGCAGCCCGGAGATGGGCGGGCTAAGCACAGATACGCAGTATTTT
TRBV7-8,few,TRBJ1-6,TRBD1,CASSSDRGLNSPLHF,TGTGCCAGCAGCTCAGACAGGGGTCTTAATTCACCCCTCCACTTT
TRBV11-1,few,TRBJ2-1,TRBD1,CASSYDRGRSYNEQFF,TGTGCCAGCAGCTACGACAGGGGACGGTCCTACAATGAGCAGTTCTTC
TRBV6-2/TRBV6-3,-,TRBJ1-1,-,CASSYTAPTYLRSSTEAFF,TGTGCCAGCAGTTACACCGCCCCGACATACCTAAGGAGTAGCACTGAAGCTTTCTTT
TRBV11-2,many,TRBJ2-1,TRBD2,CASSPGTSGDRVFF,TGTGCCAGCAGCCCCGGGACTAGCGGAGATCGGGTGTTCTTC
TRBV10-2,-,TRBJ2-3,-,CASGERGTDTQYF,TGCGCCAGCGGGGAAAGGGGCACAGATACGCAGTATTTT
TRBV7-3,few,TRBJ2-1,TRBD2,CASSFRLAGGWPRANEQFF,TGTGCCAGCAGCTTCCGACTAGCGGGAGGATGGCCTAGGGCCAATGAGCAGTTCTTC
TRBV12-5,many,TRBJ2-1,-,CASGLVSSGALNEQFF,TGTGCTAGTGGTTTGGTATCTTCGGGAGCTTTGAATGAGCAGTTCTTC
TRBV27,-,TRBJ1-6,-,CASSLSGGEGNSPLHF,TGTGCCAGCAGCCTGAGCGGGGGTGAAGGGAATTCACCCCTCCACTTT
TRBV3-1,-,TRBJ1-6,-,CASSQEVGTRGSPLHF,TGTGCCAGCAGCCAAGAGGTCGGGACAAGGGGTTCACCCCTCCACTTT
TRBV27,-,TRBJ2-1,-,CASRIGTLSYNEQFF,TGTGCCAGCAGAATAGGGACCCTCTCCTACAATGAGCAGTTCTTC
TRBV19,-,TRBJ2-1,TRBD1,CASTTGGAYNEQFF,TGTGCCAGTACCACAGGGGGCGCTTACAATGAGCAGTTCTTC
TRBV11-2,many,TRBJ2-1,-,CASSLAPGYNEQFF,TGTGCCAGCAGCTTAGCGCCAGGGTACAATGAGCAGTTCTTC